The rows below give T cell receptor beta chains drawn from one sample of a study of spatial heterogeneity in lung cancer. TCRdb recomputed calls from the 5' RACE reads with MiXCR, one row per CDR3 protein. This table holds tens of thousands of distinct CDR3 sequences, around 7.5% found once. The sample here was PBMCs, taken at surgery. The source of these receptors is a male donor with early-stage non-small cell lung cancer. Both conserved end residues are part of each CDR3. The D gene is left open where the match is weak. A row's size may be missing; if present it is once, few, many or a size class.

V gene,clone size,J gene,D gene,CDR3 protein,CDR3 DNA
TRBV3-1,.,TRBJ2-1,TRBD2,CASSQDSRTSGSHEQFF,TGTGCCAGCAGCCAAGACAGCAGGACTAGCGGGAGTCATGAGCAGTTCTTC
TRBV6-2/TRBV6-3,many,TRBJ1-5,TRBD1,CASSPTGGARQPQHF,TGTGCCAGCAGTCCAACAGGGGGCGCGAGGCAGCCCCAGCATTTT
TRBV18,many,TRBJ2-6,.,CASSQAEGANVLTF,TGTGCCAGCTCACAAGCAGAAGGGGCCAACGTCCTGACTTTC
TRBV7-9,few,TRBJ2-2,TRBD2,CASSLTGRSNTGELFF,TGTGCCAGCAGCTTAACCGGGAGGTCGAACACCGGGGAGCTGTTTTTT
TRBV7-2,many,TRBJ1-1,.,CASSVEFSTEAFF,TGTGCCAGCAGCGTGGAGTTCTCCACTGAAGCTTTCTTT
TRBV27,many,TRBJ1-2,.,CASSLEGSYGYTF,TGTGCCAGCAGTTTGGAGGGAAGCTATGGCTACACCTTC
TRBV20-1,.,TRBJ1-1,.,CSARTAPEAFF,TGCAGTGCTCGGACTGCCCCTGAAGCTTTCTTT
TRBV5-1,few,TRBJ2-5,.,CASRNLQGGETQYF,TGCGCCAGCAGGAACCTTCAGGGGGGAGAGACCCAGTACTTC
TRBV23-1,many,TRBJ2-5,.,CASRRDFSYLQETQYF,TGCGCCAGCAGACGGGACTTCTCCTACCTACAAGAGACCCAGTACTTC
TRBV29-1,.,TRBJ2-7,.,CSVELNSYEQYF,TGCAGCGTTGAACTGAACTCCTACGAGCAGTACTTC
TRBV2,few,TRBJ1-3,.,CASSDSGNTIYF,TGTGCCAGCAGTGACTCTGGAAACACCATATATTTT
TRBV6-2/TRBV6-3,many,TRBJ2-3,.,CASRPGLENTDTQYF,TGTGCCAGCAGACCGGGACTGGAGAACACAGATACGCAGTATTTT
TRBV7-9,few,TRBJ2-5,TRBD1,CASSLAGDRWGQETQYF,TGTGCCAGCAGCTTAGCCGGGGACAGGTGGGGTCAGGAGACCCAGTACTTC
TRBV19,few,TRBJ1-4,.,CASSIRGNPGGKLFF,TGTGCCAGTAGTATACGAGGAAATCCCGGCGGAAAACTGTTTTTT
TRBV24-1,many,TRBJ1-2,TRBD1,CATSATGGANYGYTF,TGTGCCACCAGTGCCACAGGGGGCGCTAACTATGGCTACACCTTC
TRBV5-1,.,TRBJ1-4,.,CASSNGGANEKLFF,TGCGCCAGCAGCAACGGGGGGGCGAACGAAAAACTGTTTTTT
TRBV7-9,many,TRBJ1-6,.,CASSAGLSPLHF,TGTGCCAGCAGCGCCGGACTTTCACCCCTCCACTTT
TRBV7-9,few,TRBJ2-2,TRBD1,CATRGPGQGITGELFF,TGTGCCACCAGGGGCCCGGGACAGGGTATCACCGGGGAGCTGTTTTTT
TRBV18,many,TRBJ1-5,.,CASRSESNQPQHF,TGTGCCAGCCGCTCGGAATCCAATCAGCCCCAGCATTTT
TRBV10-3,many,TRBJ1-3,TRBD1,CAISERTGTGNTIYF,TGTGCCATCAGTGAGAGGACAGGGACTGGAAACACCATATATTTT
TRBV18,many,TRBJ2-3,TRBD2,CASSPRLAGGSTDTQYF,TGTGCCAGCTCACCCCGACTGGCGGGAGGGAGCACAGATACGCAGTATTTT
TRBV7-9,few,TRBJ2-2,TRBD1,CASSFRGHGELFF,TGTGCCAGCAGCTTCAGGGGGCACGGGGAGCTGTTTTTT
TRBV12-3/TRBV12-4,many,TRBJ1-1,.,CASSYTSGGDTEAFF,TGTGCCAGCAGTTACACTTCTGGGGGGGACACTGAAGCTTTCTTT
TRBV20-1,many,TRBJ1-5,.,CSARGRQPSNQPQHF,TGCAGTGCAAGAGGAAGGCAGCCAAGCAATCAGCCCCAGCATTTT
TRBV20-1,.,TRBJ2-1,.,CSARWWDPNEQFF,TGCAGTGCTAGATGGTGGGACCCTAATGAGCAGTTCTTC
TRBV27,many,TRBJ2-2,TRBD1,CASSSQQGGMYTGELFF,TGTGCCAGCAGTTCGCAACAGGGGGGAATGTATACCGGGGAGCTGTTTTTT
TRBV7-2,many,TRBJ2-1,.,CASSLQTGSYNEQFF,TGTGCCAGCAGCCTACAGACGGGCTCCTACAATGAGCAGTTCTTC
TRBV6-5,many,TRBJ2-3,TRBD2,CASSWKGLATDTQYF,TGTGCCAGCAGTTGGAAGGGACTAGCCACAGATACGCAGTATTTT
TRBV28,many,TRBJ2-5,.,CASSDKKETQYF,TGTGCCAGCTCGGACAAGAAAGAGACCCAGTACTTC
TRBV5-5,many,TRBJ1-1,.,CASSLEWGTEAFF,TGTGCCAGCAGCTTGGAGTGGGGCACTGAAGCTTTCTTT
TRBV3-1,.,TRBJ1-4,.,CASSQWNNEKLFF,TGTGCCAGCAGCCAATGGAACAATGAAAAACTGTTTTTT
TRBV18,few,TRBJ1-4,.,CASSPQGRNEKLFF,TGTGCCAGCTCACCACAGGGGCGTAATGAAAAACTGTTTTTT
TRBV7-9,many,TRBJ1-1,TRBD1,CASSPGRTGGVKAFF,TGTGCCAGCAGTCCGGGGCGGACAGGGGGCGTGAAAGCTTTCTTT
TRBV7-2,many,TRBJ2-3,TRBD2,CASSPPGLGRTDTQYF,TGTGCCAGCAGCCCCCCGGGACTAGGGCGCACAGATACGCAGTATTTT
TRBV7-2,.,TRBJ2-5,.,CASSLGDREQETQYF,TGTGCCAGCAGCTTAGGAGACCGGGAGCAAGAGACCCAGTACTTC